These T cell receptor beta chains were read from a single sample in a study of control samples from healthy donors and cancer patients. The data were produced by immunoSEQ multiplex PCR, yet TCRdb's version contains in-frame clones alone and is incomplete. The table has about 120,000 clones, over 90% seen once. The source material was blood. The receptors originated from a man aged 30-40 years in good health. The CDR3 runs from the conserved cysteine through the conserved F or W. A D gene is named only where the DNA matches it firmly. Clone size is stated in some rows and not others, as once, few, many or a class when expanded.

j_call,clone_size,v_call,d_call,cdr3_nt,cdr3_aa
TRBJ2-4,NA,TRBV4-1,TRBD2,TGCGCCAGCAGCCAAGCGTCGGGGGGGGCCCTACCCAAAAACATTCAGTACTTC,CASSQASGGALPKNIQYF
TRBJ1-3,NA,TRBV27,NA,TGTGCCAGCAGTTCAGCAGGGTCCGGTGGAAACACCATATATTTT,CASSSAGSGGNTIYF
TRBJ1-2,once,TRBV7-9,TRBD1,TGTGCCAGCAGCTTCGCAGGGGGCGAAGTTTTCGATGGCTACACCTTC,CASSFAGGEVFDGYTF
TRBJ1-5,NA,TRBV4-2,NA,TGTGCCAGCAGCCAAGAAGGGGGTGGGTCCAATCAGCCCCAGCATTTT,CASSQEGGGSNQPQHF
TRBJ2-3,NA,TRBV7-9,NA,TGTGCCAGCAGCTCGGAGGGCAGCTACACAGATACGCAGTATTTT,CASSSEGSYTDTQYF
TRBJ2-5,NA,TRBV6-5,TRBD1,TGTGCCAGCAGGGCAGGGGGAGAGACCCAGTACTTC,CASRAGGETQYF
TRBJ1-1,NA,TRBV28,NA,TGTGCCAGCAGGGGAGCAACAGGGAAATTCACTGAAGCTTTCTTT,CASRGATGKFTEAFF
TRBJ2-4,NA,TRBV19,NA,TGTGCCAGTAGTATAGATTGGGGAGCGGAAAACATTCAGTACTTC,CASSIDWGAENIQYF
TRBJ1-4,NA,TRBV28,NA,TGTGCCAGCAGTTTATCTAGGGAACGCGGTGAAAAACTGTTTTTT,CASSLSRERGEKLFF
TRBJ2-1,once,TRBV6-5,TRBD2,TGTGCCAGCACCGAAGGGACTAGCGGGGATGAGCAGTTCTTC,CASTEGTSGDEQFF
TRBJ2-1,NA,TRBV12-5,NA,TGTGCTAGTGGTTTGGTTAGCACCAATGAGCAGTTCTTC,CASGLVSTNEQFF
TRBJ1-2,NA,TRBV6-1,NA,TGTGCCAGCAGTGAAAGGGATAACTATGGCTACACCTTC,CASSERDNYGYTF
TRBJ2-1,NA,TRBV5-4,NA,TGTGCCAGCAGCTTGGGGCGGGAAAGCAACAATGAGCAGTTCTTC,CASSLGRESNNEQFF
TRBJ1-6,NA,TRBV11-1,NA,TGTGCCAGCAGCTTGGGTCTAGATTCACCCCTCCACTTT,CASSLGLDSPLHF
TRBJ1-1,once,TRBV5-6,NA,TGTGCCAGCAGCATCCGAGGGGCAGGGAGAGCTTTCTTT,CASSIRGAGRAFF
TRBJ2-1,NA,TRBV11-2,TRBD1,TGTGCCAGCAGCCTCACAGGGGGAAGGGGCCACAATGAGCAGTTCTTC,CASSLTGGRGHNEQFF
TRBJ2-2,few,TRBV7-2,TRBD2,TGTGCCAGCAGCTCTCCGGGACTAGCGGGGGGCGGGGAGCTGTTTTTT,CASSSPGLAGGGELFF
TRBJ1-2,once,TRBV6-5,NA,TGTGCCAGCAGACCCTACAGAGCTCTGGACTATGGCTACACCTTC,CASRPYRALDYGYTF
TRBJ1-1,NA,TRBV27,NA,TGTGCCAGCAGTTCCTTGGGGAACACTGAAGCTTTCTTT,CASSSLGNTEAFF
TRBJ1-5,NA,TRBV6-5,NA,TGTGCCAGCAGTTACGGGGCTGGGAGCAATCAGCCCCAGCATTTT,CASSYGAGSNQPQHF
TRBJ1-2,NA,TRBV24-1,TRBD1,TGTGCCACCAGTGATTCCGGGACAGGGATAGGCTACACCTTC,CATSDSGTGIGYTF
TRBJ2-3,NA,TRBV27,TRBD2,TGTGCCAGCAGACCTAGCGGGACACATAGCACAGATACGCAGTATTTT,CASRPSGTHSTDTQYF
TRBJ2-3,NA,TRBV2,TRBD2,TGTGCCAGCAGCCGGACTAGCGGGGTCACAGATACGCAGTATTTT,CASSRTSGVTDTQYF
TRBJ2-2,NA,TRBV24-1,NA,TGTGCCACCAGGGCTCAGGGTGACACCGGGGAGCTGTTTTTT,CATRAQGDTGELFF
TRBJ2-3,NA,TRBV2,NA,TGTGCCAGCAAATTGTACGGAAGCACAGATACGCAGTATTTT,CASKLYGSTDTQYF
TRBJ2-2,once,TRBV6-4,NA,TGTGCCAGCAGTGAGGGGGCGCCGAACACCGGGGAGCTGTTTTTT,CASSEGAPNTGELFF
TRBJ2-6,NA,TRBV6-2/TRBV6-3,NA,TGTGCCAGCAGTACTCGTGACTCTGGGGCCAACGTCCTGACTTTC,CASSTRDSGANVLTF
TRBJ2-7,NA,TRBV2,NA,TGTGCCAGCAGAATTGGGAGGACAGTGGGCTACGAGCAGTACTTC,CASRIGRTVGYEQYF
TRBJ2-3,NA,TRBV6-1,TRBD1,TGTGCCAGCAGTGAATCGACAGGGGGTACAGATACGCAGTATTTT,CASSESTGGTDTQYF
TRBJ2-2,NA,TRBV10-3,NA,TGTGCCAGGCCGTGTGAGAGGCCCTCACAGGGCCCCGGGGAGCTGTTTTTT,CARPCERPSQGPGELFF
TRBJ1-4,NA,TRBV5-1,NA,TGCGCCAGCAGCCTTGGGCAGCCCGAAAAACTGTTTTTT,CASSLGQPEKLFF
TRBJ2-3,NA,TRBV18,NA,TGTGCCAGCTCACCGGGGGATCAGTCCACAGATACGCAGTATTTT,CASSPGDQSTDTQYF
TRBJ1-5,NA,TRBV7-9,NA,TGTGCCAGCAGCTTAGGGCAGGGCGGTCAGCATTTT,CASSLGQGGQHF
TRBJ2-3,once,TRBV5-4,TRBD2,TGTGCCAGCAGCTTCCGGGGGGGGAGCACAGATACGCAGTATTTT,CASSFRGGSTDTQYF
TRBJ2-2,NA,TRBV19,TRBD1,TGTGCCAGTAGCTCAATACAGGGGGACACCGGGGAGCTGTTTTTT,CASSSIQGDTGELFF
TRBJ2-7,NA,TRBV18,NA,TGTGCCAGCTCACCACCCTCCCTAGTCTACGAGCAGTACTTC,CASSPPSLVYEQYF
TRBJ1-3,NA,TRBV30,NA,TGTGCCTTCCACCCGGCCTCGACCTCTGGAAACACCATATATTTT,CAFHPASTSGNTIYF
TRBJ1-3,NA,TRBV6-6,NA,TGTGCCAGCAGTTCTGCCGAGTACGTAGCTGGAAACACCATATATTTT,CASSSAEYVAGNTIYF
TRBJ1-6,NA,TRBV2,NA,TGTGCCAGCAGTGAGGGACCTTTACCTGGTTCACCCCTCCACTTT,CASSEGPLPGSPLHF
TRBJ1-4,NA,TRBV18,NA,TGTGCCAGCCGAAGGGGGTCTAATGAAAAACTGTTTTTT,CASRRGSNEKLFF
TRBJ2-5,NA,TRBV9,NA,TGTGCCAGCAGCTCCACGGGACACTACAGGGAGACCCAGTACTTC,CASSSTGHYRETQYF
TRBJ1-5,NA,TRBV28,NA,TGTGCCAGCTCCCATGAGGGCGCGGGCAATCAGCCCCAGCATTTT,CASSHEGAGNQPQHF